This T cell receptor beta chain stems from a study of T cells in Graves' hyperthyroidism and ophthalmopathy. Study-level information: At initial diagnosis, before any treatment had begun, peripheral blood was obtained.

This clonotype is categorized as medium-sized. The investigators amplified TCR beta CDR3 regions from RNA transcripts. The TCR CDR3 was amplified in a first-round RT-PCR using the HTBI primer set. TCRdb re-called the multiplex PCR reads with MiXCR, one entry per CDR3 protein. The sample lists 20,000 to 30,000 distinct CDR3 sequences, roughly 45% occurring once. Participants, patients aged 18 to 65, had newly diagnosed hyperthyroidism with a duration under 2 months. The study excluded patients with uncontrolled infection, other autoimmune disease, pregnancy or lactation. Looked up from germline, CDR1 is SEHNR and CDR2 is FQNEAQ (reference sequence). The CDR3 is made up of 13 amino acids. V gave up 4 bases and J gave up 3 bases, with 10 bases separating them.

The sequencing sample was made of blood. This TCR was sampled from a woman in her twenties or thirties with Graves' hyperthyroidism. The chain couples TRBV7-9 to TRBJ2-7, with D perhaps TRBD2 (5 bases). CDR3 bases: TGTGCCAGCAGCTCACCACTAGGCTACGAGCAGTACTTC. Translated: CASSSPLGYEQYF.